The present entry profiles one T cell receptor beta chain with its context. Its antigen is unidentified. Attached unique molecular identifiers marked individual cDNA molecules. One entry per CDR3 protein results from TCRdb running MiXCR on the 5' RACE reads. Among more than 60,000 distinct CDR3 sequences listed, about 13% were seen once. The sample originates from a study of early T cells in non-severe SARS-CoV-2 infection. Overall study: Bulk RNA from unsorted whole blood was sequenced; chains were unpaired. Findings and caveats of the study: CD4 and private specificities were missed by VDJdb matching, which favored anti-spike CD8 responses.

CDR3 length: 11 residues. The germline CDR1 and CDR2 sequences are SQVTM and ANQGSEA. Trimming removed 4 bases from V and 5 bases from J, with 6 bases in between. The chain is built from TRBV29-1 and TRBJ2-4; D is unresolved. The sequenced material came from whole blood. This TCR came from an adult who was a healthcare worker with PCR-confirmed SARS-CoV-2 infection or an uninfected control (not recorded which). The CDR3 spells CSVATENIQYF. The CDR3 DNA sequence: TGCAGCGTTGCTACAGAAAACATTCAGTACTTC.